What follows describes a single T cell receptor beta chain. Its cognate antigen is unknown. V trimming: 7 bases; J trimming: 9 bases; junction bases outside the gene matches: 11. The CDR3 runs to 13 residues. CDR1 is SQVTM, CDR2 ANQGSEA, per germline. The sample belongs to a study of cytomegalovirus exposure and HLA in healthy donors. Findings and caveats of the study: A later analysis found common viral pathogens apparently linked to several of the most significant clusters. A link between a missense DCLRE1C variant and TCR beta V- and J-gene trimming emerged from a later analysis. The sole available immune exposure information was CMV serostatus.

The PCR ran on 60 Vbeta and 13 Jbeta primers. TCRdb keeps only in-frame clones here, not all; method: immunoSEQ multiplex PCR. Among almost 85,000 clones listed, around four fifths were seen once. This chain joins TRBV29-1 and TRBJ2-5; 10 bases map to TRBD1. This TCR derives from a male donor in good health and CMV-seropositive. Sequenced material: PBMCs. The CDR3 loop reads CSGGRGTGAPQYF. Here the CDR3 DNA reads TGCAGCGGTGGCCGTGGGACAGGGGCGCCCCAGTACTTC.